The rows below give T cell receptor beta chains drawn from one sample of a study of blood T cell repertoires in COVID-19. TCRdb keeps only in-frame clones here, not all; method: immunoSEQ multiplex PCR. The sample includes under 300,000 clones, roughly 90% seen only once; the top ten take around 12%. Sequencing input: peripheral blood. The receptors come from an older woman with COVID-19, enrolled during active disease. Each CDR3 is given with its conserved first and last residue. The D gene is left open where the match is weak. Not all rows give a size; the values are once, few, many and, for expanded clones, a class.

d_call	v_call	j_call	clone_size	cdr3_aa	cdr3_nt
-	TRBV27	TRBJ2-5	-	CASSLDPSPSQETQYF	TGTGCCAGCAGTTTAGACCCTAGTCCCTCCCAAGAGACCCAGTACTTC
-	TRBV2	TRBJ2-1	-	CASSEQGQSNEQFF	TGTGCCAGCAGTGAACAAGGACAGAGCAATGAGCAGTTCTTC
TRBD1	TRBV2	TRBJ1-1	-	CASRVGQGATEAFF	TGTGCCAGCAGAGTCGGACAGGGGGCCACTGAAGCTTTCTTT
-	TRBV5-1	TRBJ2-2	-	CASMDSLNTGELFF	TGCGCCAGCATGGACAGCCTGAACACCGGGGAGCTGTTTTTT
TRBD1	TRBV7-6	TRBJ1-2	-	CASSLGQGGFYGYTF	TGTGCCAGCAGCCTAGGACAGGGGGGATTCTATGGCTACACCTTC
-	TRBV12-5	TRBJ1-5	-	CASGLVMPGVSNQPQHF	TGTGCTAGTGGTTTGGTAATGCCAGGGGTGAGCAATCAGCCCCAGCATTTT
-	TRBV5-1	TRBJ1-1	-	CASSLAGSYTEAFF	TGCGCCAGCAGCTTGGCAGGCAGCTACACTGAAGCTTTCTTT
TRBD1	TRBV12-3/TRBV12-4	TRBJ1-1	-	CASSVGGGGAFF	TGTGCCAGCAGTGTAGGGGGCGGTGGGGCTTTCTTT
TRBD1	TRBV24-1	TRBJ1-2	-	CATSDSGRGANYGYTF	TGTGCCACCAGTGATTCGGGCAGGGGGGCGAACTATGGCTACACCTTC
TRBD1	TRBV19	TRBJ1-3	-	CASSRPGQSSGNTIYF	TGTGCCAGTAGTCGACCGGGACAGAGCTCTGGAAACACCATATATTTT
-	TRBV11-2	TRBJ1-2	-	CASSHDSNYGYTF	TGTGCCAGCAGCCATGACAGTAACTATGGCTACACCTTC
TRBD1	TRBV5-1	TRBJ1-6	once	CASSLGTGANSPLHF	TGCGCCAGCAGCTTGGGGACAGGGGCCAATTCACCCCTCCACTTT
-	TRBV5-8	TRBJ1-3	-	CASRPRTGNTIYF	TGTGCCAGCAGGCCCAGAACTGGAAACACCATATATTTT
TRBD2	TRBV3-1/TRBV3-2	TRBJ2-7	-	CASSRTSGVYEQYF	TGTGCCAGCAGCCGTACTAGCGGAGTCTACGAGCAGTACTTC
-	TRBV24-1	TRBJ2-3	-	CATSDLWGAQYF	TGTGCCACCAGTGATTTGTGGGGAGCGCAGTATTTT
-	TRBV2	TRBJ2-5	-	CASSKTGPQETQYF	TGTGCCAGCAGTAAAACAGGGCCTCAAGAGACCCAGTACTTC
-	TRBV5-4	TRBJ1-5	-	CASSLGSNQPQHF	TGTGCCAGCAGCCTTGGCAGCAATCAGCCCCAGCATTTT
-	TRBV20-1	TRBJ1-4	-	CSASPQGKPNEKLFF	TGCAGTGCTAGTCCCCAGGGCAAGCCCAATGAAAAACTGTTTTTT
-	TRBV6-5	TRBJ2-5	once	CASSFPGLQETQYF	TGTGCCAGCAGTTTCCCGGGACTGCAAGAGACCCAGTACTTC
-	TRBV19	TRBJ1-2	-	CASNGGAEDGYTF	TGTGCCAGTAATGGGGGCGCGGAGGATGGCTACACCTTC
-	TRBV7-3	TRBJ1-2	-	CASSPGRGDGYTF	TGTGCCAGCAGCCCCGGGAGGGGTGATGGCTACACCTTC
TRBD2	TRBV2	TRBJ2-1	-	CASSHEAGGYNEQFF	TGTGCCAGCAGTCATGAGGCGGGGGGGTACAATGAGCAGTTCTTC
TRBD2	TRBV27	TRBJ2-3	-	CASSFAGGLTDTQYF	TGTGCCAGCAGTTTTGCGGGGGGCCTCACAGATACGCAGTATTTT
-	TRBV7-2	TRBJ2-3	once	CASSLFRGGNTDTQYF	TGTGCCAGCAGCTTATTTCGTGGGGGGAACACAGATACGCAGTATTTT
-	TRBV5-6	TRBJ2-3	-	CASAPLPVLADTQYF	TGTGCCAGCGCCCCACTGCCCGTTCTTGCAGATACGCAGTATTTT
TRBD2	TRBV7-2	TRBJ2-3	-	CASAMWTSPGDTQYF	TGTGCCAGCGCGATGTGGACTAGCCCTGGGGATACGCAGTATTTT
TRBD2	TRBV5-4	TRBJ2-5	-	CASSWTGTSGKETQYF	TGTGCCAGCAGCTGGACCGGGACTAGCGGTAAAGAGACCCAGTACTTC
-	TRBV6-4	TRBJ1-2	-	CASSDRSLPRRYGYTF	TGTGCCAGCAGTGACCGGAGCCTCCCTCGTCGGTATGGCTACACCTTC
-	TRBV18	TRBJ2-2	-	CASSLSSGPNTGELFF	TGTGCCAGCTCACTAAGTAGCGGCCCTAACACCGGGGAGCTGTTTTTT
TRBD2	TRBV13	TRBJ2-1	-	CASSSPLSGLNEQFF	TGTGCCAGCAGCTCCCCTCTTAGCGGGTTGAATGAGCAGTTCTTC
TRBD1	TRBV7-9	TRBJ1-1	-	CASSFETGGDTEAFF	TGTGCCAGCAGCTTCGAGACAGGGGGGGACACTGAAGCTTTCTTT
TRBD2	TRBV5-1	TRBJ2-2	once	CASSLAPGGTGELFF	TGCGCCAGCAGCTTGGCCCCCGGGGGGACCGGGGAGCTGTTTTTT
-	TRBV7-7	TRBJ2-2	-	CASSLEGGSNTGELFF	TGTGCCAGCAGCTTAGAGGGCGGGTCCAACACCGGGGAGCTGTTTTTT
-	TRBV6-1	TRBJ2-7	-	CASSEGLGGLSSYEQYF	TGTGCCAGCAGTGAAGGGCTCGGGGGGCTAAGCTCCTACGAGCAGTACTTC